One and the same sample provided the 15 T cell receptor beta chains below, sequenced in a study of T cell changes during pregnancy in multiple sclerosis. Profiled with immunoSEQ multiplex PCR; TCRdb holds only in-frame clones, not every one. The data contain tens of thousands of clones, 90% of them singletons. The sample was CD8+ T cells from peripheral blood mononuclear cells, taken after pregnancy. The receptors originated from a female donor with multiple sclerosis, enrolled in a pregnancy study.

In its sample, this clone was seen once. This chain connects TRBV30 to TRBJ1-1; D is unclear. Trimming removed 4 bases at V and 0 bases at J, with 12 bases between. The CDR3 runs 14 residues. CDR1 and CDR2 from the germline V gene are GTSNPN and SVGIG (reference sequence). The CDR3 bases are TGTGCCTGGAATGGAGTAGGTGTGAACACTGAAGCTTTCTTT. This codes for CAWNGVGVNTEAFF.

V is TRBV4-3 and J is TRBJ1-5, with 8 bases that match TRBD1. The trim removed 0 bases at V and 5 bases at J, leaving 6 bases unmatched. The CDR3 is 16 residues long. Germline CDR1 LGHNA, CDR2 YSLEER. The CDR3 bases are TGCGCCAGCAGCCAAGACATATACAGGGGGTATCAGCCCCAGCATTTT. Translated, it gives CASSQDIYRGYQPQHF.

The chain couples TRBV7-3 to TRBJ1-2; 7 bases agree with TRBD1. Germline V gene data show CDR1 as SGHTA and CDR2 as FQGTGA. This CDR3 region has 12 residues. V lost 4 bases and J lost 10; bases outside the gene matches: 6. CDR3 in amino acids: CASSSNRGDYTF. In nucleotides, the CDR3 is TGTGCCAGCAGCTCGAACAGGGGAGACTACACCTTC.

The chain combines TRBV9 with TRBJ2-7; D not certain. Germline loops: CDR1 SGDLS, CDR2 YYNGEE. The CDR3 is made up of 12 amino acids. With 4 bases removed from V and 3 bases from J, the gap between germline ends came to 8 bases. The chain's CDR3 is CASSRSNYEQYF. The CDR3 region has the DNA TGTGCCAGCAGCAGGAGCAACTACGAGCAGTACTTC.

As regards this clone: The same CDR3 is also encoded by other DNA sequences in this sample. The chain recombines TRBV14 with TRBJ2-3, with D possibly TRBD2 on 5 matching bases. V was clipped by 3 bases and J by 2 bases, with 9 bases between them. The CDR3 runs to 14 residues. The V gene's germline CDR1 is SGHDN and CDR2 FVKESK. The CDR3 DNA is TGTGCCAGCAGCCAGGGGAGACACACAGATACGCAGTATTTT. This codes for CASSQGRHTDTQYF. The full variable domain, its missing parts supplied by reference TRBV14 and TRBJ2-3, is EAGVTQFPSHSVIEKGQTVTLRCDPISGHDNLYWYRRVMGKEIKFLLHFVKESKQDESGMPNNRFLAERTGGTYSTLKVQPAELEDSGVYFCASSQGRHTDTQYFGPGTRLTVL.

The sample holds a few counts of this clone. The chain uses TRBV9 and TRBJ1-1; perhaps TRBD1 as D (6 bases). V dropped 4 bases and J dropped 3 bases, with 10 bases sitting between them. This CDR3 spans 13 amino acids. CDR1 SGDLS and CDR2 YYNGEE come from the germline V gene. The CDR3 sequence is CASSLDRYTEAFF. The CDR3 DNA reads TGTGCCAGCAGCCTGGACAGATACACTGAAGCTTTCTTT.

The DNA of the CDR3 is TGTGCCAGCAGACCTAGTGGAGGCGTCACAGATACGCAGTATTTT. Its translation is CASRPSGGVTDTQYF. The chain has TRBV9 and TRBJ2-3, with D perhaps matching TRBD2 (5 bases). CDR1 is SGDLS and CDR2 is YYNGEE in the germline V gene. This CDR3 has 15 amino acids. Trimming pared 5 bases from V and 2 bases from J, leaving 15 bases between.

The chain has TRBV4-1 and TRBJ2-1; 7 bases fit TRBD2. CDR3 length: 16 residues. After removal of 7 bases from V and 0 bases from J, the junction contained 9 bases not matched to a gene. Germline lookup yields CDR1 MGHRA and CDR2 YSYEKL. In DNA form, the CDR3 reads TGCGCCAGCACCTTCTGGGGGGGGAGCTCCTACAATGAGCAGTTCTTC. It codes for CASTFWGGSSYNEQFF.

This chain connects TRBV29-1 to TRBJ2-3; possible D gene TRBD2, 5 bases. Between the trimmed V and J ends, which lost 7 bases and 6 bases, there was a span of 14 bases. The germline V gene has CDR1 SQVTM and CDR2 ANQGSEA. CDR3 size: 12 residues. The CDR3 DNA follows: TGCAGCGCACTCAGCGGACCCGATACGCAGTATTTT. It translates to CSALSGPDTQYF.

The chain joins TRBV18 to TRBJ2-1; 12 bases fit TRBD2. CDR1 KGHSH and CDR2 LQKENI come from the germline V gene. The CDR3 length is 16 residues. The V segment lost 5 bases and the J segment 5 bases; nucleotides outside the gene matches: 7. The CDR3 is CASSSLTSGGNNEQFF. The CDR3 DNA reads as TGTGCCAGCTCATCTTTGACTAGCGGGGGTAACAATGAGCAGTTCTTC.

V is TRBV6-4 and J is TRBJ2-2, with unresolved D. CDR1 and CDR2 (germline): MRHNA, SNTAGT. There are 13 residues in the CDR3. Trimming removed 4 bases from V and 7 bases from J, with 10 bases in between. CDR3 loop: CASSAGANGELFF. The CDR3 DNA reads TGTGCCAGCAGTGCAGGCGCAAACGGGGAGCTGTTTTTT.

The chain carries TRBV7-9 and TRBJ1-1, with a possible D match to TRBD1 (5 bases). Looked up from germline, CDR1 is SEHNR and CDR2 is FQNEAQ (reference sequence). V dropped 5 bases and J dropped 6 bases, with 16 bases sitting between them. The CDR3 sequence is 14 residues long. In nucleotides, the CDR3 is TGTGCCAGCAGCACACCTACTGCGGGGGCTGAAGCTTTCTTT. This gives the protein CASSTPTAGAEAFF.

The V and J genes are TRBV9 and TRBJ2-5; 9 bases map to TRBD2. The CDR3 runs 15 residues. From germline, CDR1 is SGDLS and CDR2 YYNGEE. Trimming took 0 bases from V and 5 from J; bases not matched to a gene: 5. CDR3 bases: TGTGCCAGCAGCGTAGGGACTAGCGTGGGGGAGACCCAGTACTTC. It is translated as CASSVGTSVGETQYF.

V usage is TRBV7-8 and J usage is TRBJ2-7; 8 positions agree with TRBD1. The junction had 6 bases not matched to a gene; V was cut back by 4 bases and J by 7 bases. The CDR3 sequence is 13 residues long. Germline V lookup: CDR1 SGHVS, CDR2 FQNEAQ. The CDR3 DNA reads TGTGCCAGCAGCTCCGGGACAGGAGAGGAGCAGTACTTC. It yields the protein CASSSGTGEEQYF.

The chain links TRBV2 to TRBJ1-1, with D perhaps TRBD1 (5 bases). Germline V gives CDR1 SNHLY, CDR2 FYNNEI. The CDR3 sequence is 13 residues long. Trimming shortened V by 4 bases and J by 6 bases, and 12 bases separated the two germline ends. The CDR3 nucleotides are TGTGCCAGCAGTGCAGGGTTAGGCGCTGAAGCTTTCTTT. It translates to CASSAGLGAEAFF.